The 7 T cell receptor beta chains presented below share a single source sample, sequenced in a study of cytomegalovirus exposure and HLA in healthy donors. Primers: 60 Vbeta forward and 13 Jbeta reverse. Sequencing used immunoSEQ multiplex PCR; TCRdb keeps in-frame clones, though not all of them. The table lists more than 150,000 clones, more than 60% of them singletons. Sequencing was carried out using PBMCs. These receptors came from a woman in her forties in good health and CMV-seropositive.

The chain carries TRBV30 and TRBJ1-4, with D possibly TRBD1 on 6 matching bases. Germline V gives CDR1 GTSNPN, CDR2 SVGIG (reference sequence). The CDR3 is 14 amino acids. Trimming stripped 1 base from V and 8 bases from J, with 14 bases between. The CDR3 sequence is CAWSDPLTGEKLFF. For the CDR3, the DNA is TGTGCCTGGAGTGACCCCCTCACAGGGGAAAAACTGTTTTTT. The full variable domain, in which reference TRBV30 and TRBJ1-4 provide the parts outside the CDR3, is SQTIHQWPATLVQPVGSPLSLECTVEGTSNPNLYWYRQAAGRGLQLLFYSVGIGQISSEVPQNLSASRPQDRQFILSSKKLLLSDSGFYLCAWSDPLTGEKLFFGSGTQLSVL.

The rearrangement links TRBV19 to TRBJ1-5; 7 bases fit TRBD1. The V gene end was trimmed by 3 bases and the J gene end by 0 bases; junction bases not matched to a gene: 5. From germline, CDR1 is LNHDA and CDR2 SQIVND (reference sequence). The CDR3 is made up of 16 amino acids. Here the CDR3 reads CASSIWTGDSNQPQHF. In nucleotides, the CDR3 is TGTGCCAGTAGTATCTGGACAGGTGATAGCAATCAGCCCCAGCATTTT.

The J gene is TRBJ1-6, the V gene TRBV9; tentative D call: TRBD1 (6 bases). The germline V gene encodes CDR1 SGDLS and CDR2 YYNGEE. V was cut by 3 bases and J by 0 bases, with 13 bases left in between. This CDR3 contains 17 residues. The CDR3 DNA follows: TGTGCCAGCAGCGGGGGAACAGGGAGCTCCTATAATTCACCCCTCCACTTT. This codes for CASSGGTGSSYNSPLHF.

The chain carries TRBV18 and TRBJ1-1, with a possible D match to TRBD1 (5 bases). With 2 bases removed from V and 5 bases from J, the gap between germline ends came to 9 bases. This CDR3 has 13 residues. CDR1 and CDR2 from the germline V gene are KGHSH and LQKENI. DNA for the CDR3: TGTGCCAGCTCACCAATCCAGGGAACTGAAGCTTTCTTT. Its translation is CASSPIQGTEAFF. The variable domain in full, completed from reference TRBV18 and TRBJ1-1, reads NAGVMQNPRHLVRRRGQEARLRCSPMKGHSHVYWYRQLPEEGLKFMVYLQKENIIDESGMPKERFSAEFPKEGPSILRIQQVVRGDSAAYFCASSPIQGTEAFFGQGTRLTVV.

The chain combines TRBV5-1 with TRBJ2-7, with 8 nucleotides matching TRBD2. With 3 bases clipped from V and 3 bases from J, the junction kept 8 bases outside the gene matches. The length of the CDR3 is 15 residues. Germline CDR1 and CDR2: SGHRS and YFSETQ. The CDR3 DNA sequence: TGCGCCAGCAGCTGGGGGCCCGGGACTAGCTACGAGCAGTACTTC. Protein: CASSWGPGTSYEQYF.

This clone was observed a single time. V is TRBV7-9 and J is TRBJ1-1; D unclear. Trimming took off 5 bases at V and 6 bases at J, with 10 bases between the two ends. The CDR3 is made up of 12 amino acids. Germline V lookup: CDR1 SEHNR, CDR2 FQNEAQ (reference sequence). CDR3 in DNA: TGTGCCAGCAGCAGCACGCGGCCTGAAGCTTTCTTT. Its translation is CASSSTRPEAFF.

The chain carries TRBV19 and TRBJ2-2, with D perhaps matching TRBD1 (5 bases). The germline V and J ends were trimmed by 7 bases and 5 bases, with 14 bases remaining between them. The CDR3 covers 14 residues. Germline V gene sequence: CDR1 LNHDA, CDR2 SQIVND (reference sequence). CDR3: CASKYQGRTGELFF. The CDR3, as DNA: TGTGCCAGTAAATATCAGGGAAGGACCGGGGAGCTGTTTTTT.